This T cell receptor (beta chain) was retrieved from a study of cytomegalovirus exposure and HLA in healthy donors (dated by TCRdb to the late 2010s). With respect to the entire study: In an earlier analysis of some 610 of the donors, 276 Gb of sequence data and 100 million or so unique TCR beta sequences from about 180 million T cells were reported. Approximately 300 gigabases of sequencing data and around 80 million unique TCR sequences made up an early release that covered about 640 HLA-typed donors. Of the 398 genotyped donors, approximately 82% fell in the genetic ancestry cluster associated with self-reported Caucasian donors. The aim of the study was to test whether cataloging public T cell receptors could identify signatures of past pathogen exposure. The T cell repertoires of 666 subjects were profiled by immunosequencing and related to cytomegalovirus serostatus. In addition to the first cohort of around 670 subjects, a separate validation cohort of approximately 130 different subjects was used. To predict cytomegalovirus infection status, the study combined high-throughput TCR immunosequencing, statistical association of individual TCRs with disease status, and machine learning. In a later analysis, previously published TCR beta repertoires from several hundred donors were re-analyzed and high-resolution HLA genotyping was added so that TCR occurrence patterns could be studied. Rather than drawing on any new phenotypic data, the later analysis identified candidate immune exposures from TCR beta sequences and the way those sequences occurred across donors. An earlier analysis of 587 of the donors applied high-throughput TCR beta sequencing to assess whether each TCR beta V gene segment acted as functional or pseudogenic. Donor age, sex, ethnicity and CMV serostatus were compiled together with the repertoire data. A later genetic analysis used genome-wide SNP genotypes for about 60% of the roughly 670 donors, treating that subset as a discovery cohort. Every repertoire in the discovery cohort had been generated on one and the same sequencing platform. HLA typing included class I and class II loci at four-digit resolution. The number of donors typed differed by locus, with roughly 620-630 for A, B, C, DRB1 and DQB1, 522 for DQA1, 600 to 610 for DPA1, and about 450 for DPB1. Roughly five DR-DQ haplotypes were handled as single units for association and clustering, since linkage in the cohort was strong. Among about 360 genotyped donors of the cohort, an average of roughly 240,000 unique TCR beta nucleotide sequences were sequenced per donor, roughly a sixth of them non-productive.

The protocol used for the library was the immunoSEQ multiplex PCR assay. A mixture of 60 forward primers for TCR Vbeta segments and 13 reverse primers for TCR Jbeta segments was used in the multiplex PCR. The CDR3 region of rearranged TCR beta genes was amplified from genomic DNA with a multiplex PCR assay. The Illumina HiSeq System was used to sequence the amplified TCR beta libraries as 87-base-pair reads. The authors processed their data as follows. A later analysis tallied 80 million to 95 million unique TCR beta chains across the 700 or so repertoires, and about 12 million of those chains were shared by two or more donors. A nearest-neighbor algorithm error-corrected the raw reads and collapsed the reads into unique sequences, merging closely related sequences to remove PCR and sequencing errors. Alignment of CDR3 sequences to IMGT reference sequences was used to assign V, D and J gene segments. Each retained sequence needed at least a six-nucleotide match to both a V gene segment and a J gene segment. Rearrangements were called productive when the CDR3 lacked stop codons and stayed in frame with V and J; all others were non-productive. CDR3 was defined by IMGT convention, running from the second conserved V-encoded cysteine to the conserved J-encoded phenylalanine. The earlier analysis of 500 to 650 of the donors excluded any sequence lacking an unambiguous match to a single V gene segment. In an earlier analysis of around 600 of the donors, V segments were called functional above 56.7% productive rearrangements and were called segregating when the between-donor standard deviation exceeded 5%. To diagnose cytomegalovirus status from the catalog of TCR beta chain sequences, a statistical classification framework was built. A later analysis assigned V and J genes by comparing TCR nucleotide sequences with IMGT/GENE-DB human TR gene sequences. Using the TCRdist pipeline, a later analysis assigned CDR3 sequences along with most-parsimonious VDJ recombination scenarios. In a later analysis, each TCR beta chain was defined by its CDR3 amino acid sequence together with its V-gene family, and reads lacking a unique V-gene family were excluded. A later analysis removed roughly 590 highly shared, low-generation-probability nucleotide sequences to deal with suspected cross-contamination and a sequencing artifact. For each public chain, a later analysis derived a clonal expansion index from normalized ranks of inferred template counts within each repertoire. Generation probabilities in a later analysis came from a VDJ recombination model fitted to out-of-frame rearrangements, and those results were checked against IGoR. Hypergeometric tests were used in a later analysis to score TCR-TCR, TCR-HLA and TCR-CMV co-occurrence, with a repertoire-size bias correction applied to the TCR pairs. In a later analysis, false discovery rates were estimated by permuting HLA or CMV assignments 20 times. In a later analysis, co-occurring TCRs were grouped with DBSCAN, and TCRdist sequence similarity was added when clustering was performed within HLA-allele-positive subsets. For co-occurrence clustering, repertoires with fewer than 30,000 or more than 120,000 public chains were excluded, along with five repertoires with anomalous nucleotide sharing. What TCRdb holds here is the immuneACCESS table cut down to in-frame rearrangements. Part of the clones is not present; checked against another copy, under half of the missing clones reflect an unresolved V gene, and the others are unexplained. V and J calls and clone size are as listed in that table; D and trimming were resolved from the DNA. The table for this sample shows tens of thousands of clones. The top ten clonotypes cover approximately 1.1% of the sample.

Per the germline V gene, MNHNS is the CDR1 and SASEGT is the CDR2. V is pruned by 7 bases and J by 5 bases, leaving 7 bases of the junction without a gene match. From its cysteine to its phenylalanine, the CDR3 spans 13 amino acids. The kept DNA is CDR3 alone, 39 bases in frame from the first base. Paper-wide results and their limitations: According to the authors, the approach could potentially be generalized to other disease states and immunological phenotypes. A later analysis found that TCR association rates varied across HLA loci, with DRB1 alleles showing the most associated TCRs and HLA-C alleles the fewest. Because HLA typing was unavailable for some donors at each locus, only the typed subset was used in association tests. The study gave a list of about 160 TCR beta chains associated with cytomegalovirus. The classifier was reported to diagnose cytomegalovirus status with high specificity and sensitivity in both the original cohort and the validation cohort. Strong co-occurrence of HLA alleles, especially DR and DQ, made assigning TCR associations to individual alleles difficult. A later genetic analysis reported fewer N-insertions in productive TCRs among donors in an Asian-associated ancestry cluster than the roughly 640-donor mean. In this cohort, only TCR beta chains were sequenced, and detectable features were limited by the absence of alpha or paired-chain data. Roughly uniform sequencing depth across donors was assumed in presence/absence analyses, although this assumption may not hold. Because counts were too low, 15 to 20 rarely observed V segments, including chromosome 9 orphons, were excluded from the earlier analysis of some 540 of the donors. In an earlier analysis of about 550 of the donors, most TCR beta V segments were observed in productive rearrangements about 87% or about 30% of the time, broadly matching IMGT annotations. The only immune exposure information available for the cohort was CMV serostatus. The sequencing pipeline was judged likely to have produced a cluster of highly shared sequence variants as a technical artifact. In a later genetic analysis, a missense DCLRE1C variant was associated with V-gene and J-gene trimming of TCR beta chains, and the association was replicated in an independent cohort. At a false discovery rate of 0.05, a later analysis linked some 18,000 TCR beta sequences to specific HLA alleles. Several of the top co-occurrence clusters appeared to be linked to parvovirus B19, influenza, CMV and Epstein-Barr virus, according to a later analysis. In a later analysis, HLA-associated TCR beta chains were found to be more clonally expanded and to have lower generation probabilities than equally common non-associated chains. Some IMGT-functional V segments, including TRBV6-2 and TRBV6-3, could not be distinguished by the 87-base-pair reads and were therefore excluded. In a later analysis, most CMV-associated TCR beta chains were found to appear HLA-restricted, with HLA associations seemingly driven largely by CMV exposure. Most TCR sequences were seen in very few donors, while some public TCRs were found in many individuals. Correlated functional status among segregating V segments might reflect linkage disequilibrium, but an unknown experimental factor could not be ruled out. In vitro tests confirmed that a few of the cytomegalovirus-associated TCR beta chains recognize cytomegalovirus antigens. A further reported finding was that TCR beta sequences accurately predicted the HLA-A and HLA-B alleles for most subjects in the first cohort.

In regard to this clone: No cognate antigen has been identified for it.

The cohort consisted of approximately 690 healthy bone marrow donors. Cohort members were all nominally healthy when sampled, although unrecorded immune exposures were likely present. The donor was CMV seronegative and belonged to the group of 320 or so seronegative cohort members. Every donor gave a peripheral blood sample, and the peripheral blood mononuclear cells from that sample were used for TCR beta sequencing. Genomic DNA extraction from the blood cell samples was performed with the Qiagen DNeasy Blood Extraction Kit. Material for sequencing was PBMCs. The rearranged chain carries TRBV6-1 and TRBJ1-2; TRBD1 aligns with 7 central bases. The sequence came from a woman aged 30 to 39 in good health and CMV-seronegative. The bases read TGTGCCAGCACCCCGGGACAGCTATATGGCTACACCTTC. It translates to CASTPGQLYGYTF.